This TCR beta chain was captured in a study of blood T cell repertoires in COVID-19. Across the whole study: Nucleic acid was either cDNA or gDNA, and it came from T cells, B-cell-depleted T cells, or PBMCs.

V gave up 4 bases and J gave up 0 bases, with 7 bases separating them. CDR3 length: 13 amino acids. Per germline, CDR1 SQVTM and CDR2 ANQGSEA. Sequencing used immunoSEQ multiplex PCR; TCRdb keeps in-frame clones, though not all of them. Counted here are 53,000 or so clones, approximately 80% occurring once; the ten biggest clones make up about 40%. This clone has at least ten counts. The chain has TRBV29-1 and TRBJ1-5; D is unresolved. This sequence was found in a man between 65 and 85 years old with active or convalescent COVID-19. Input material: peripheral blood. For the CDR3, the DNA is TGCAGCGTTGGGCAGAATAGCAATCAGCCCCAGCATTTT. Amino acids: CSVGQNSNQPQHF.